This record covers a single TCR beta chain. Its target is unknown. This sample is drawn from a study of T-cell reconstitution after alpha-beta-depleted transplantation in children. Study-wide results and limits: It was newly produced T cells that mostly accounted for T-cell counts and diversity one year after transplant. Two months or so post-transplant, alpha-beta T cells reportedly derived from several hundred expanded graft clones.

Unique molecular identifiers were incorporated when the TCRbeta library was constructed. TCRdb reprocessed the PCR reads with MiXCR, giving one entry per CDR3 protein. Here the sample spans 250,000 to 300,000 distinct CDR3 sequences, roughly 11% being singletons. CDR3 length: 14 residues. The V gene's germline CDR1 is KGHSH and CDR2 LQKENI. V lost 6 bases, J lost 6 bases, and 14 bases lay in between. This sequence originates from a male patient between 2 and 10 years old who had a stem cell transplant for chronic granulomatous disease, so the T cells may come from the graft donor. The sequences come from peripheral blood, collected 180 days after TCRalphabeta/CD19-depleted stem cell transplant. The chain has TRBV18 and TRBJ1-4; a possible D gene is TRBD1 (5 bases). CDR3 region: CASSRADRYEKLFF. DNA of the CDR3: TGTGCCAGCTCCCGGGCAGACAGATATGAAAAACTGTTTTTT.